The 28 T cell receptor beta chains below all came from one sample that was sequenced in a study of beta chain features in type 1 diabetes (dated 2018 in TCRdb). These receptors' targets are unknown. General findings and caveats noted by the study authors: Type 1 diabetes patients showed a moderate but significant shortening of TCRB CDR3 length in all four CD4+ subsets.

Library preparation employed the immunoSEQ multiplex PCR assay. The High Capacity cDNA Reverse Transcription Kit was used to reverse transcribe all of the isolated RNA, meaning that expressed TCRB transcripts were what got sequenced. The source is immuneACCESS, and TCRdb retained only in-frame sequences with V and J called. Part of the clones is not carried over; for the studies checked, unresolved V genes explain less than half of this, and the remainder is unexplained. The sample yields 300,000 or so clones; roughly 13% were counted once. Nearly 0.015% of the sample is held by the ten biggest clonotypes. Material for sequencing was naive CD4+ T cells from blood. This sample's cell subset or site label indicates: true naive CD4+ T cells. These receptors originate from a young woman with type 1 diabetes.

The rearrangement uses TRBV2 and TRBJ2-3, with TRBD1 matching 7 bases. CDR1 and CDR2 from the germline V gene are SNHLY and FYNNEI. After removal of 9 bases from V and 6 bases from J, the junction contained 9 bases not matched to a gene. The CDR3 is 13 residues long. The CDR3 spells CASQTVRGDTQYF. CDR3 in DNA: TGTGCCAGTCAGACAGTCAGGGGGGATACGCAGTATTTT.

This clone was observed a handful of times. The V gene is TRBV25-1, the J gene TRBJ1-2; D possibly corresponds to TRBD1 (6 bases). The V end lost 0 bases, the J end lost 3 bases, and 11 bases lay between the germline ends. Germline lookup yields CDR1 MGHDK and CDR2 SYGVNS. The CDR3 has 15 residues. CDR3 DNA: TGTGCCAGCAGTGAATACGCAGGGGAGTACTATGGCTACACCTTC. Its translation: CASSEYAGEYYGYTF.

This clone was counted a few times. The chain joins TRBV19 to TRBJ2-2; 13 bases match TRBD2. CDR1 and CDR2 (germline): LNHDA, SQIVND (reference sequence). Losses at the gene ends were 5 bases for V and 9 bases for J; bases not matched to a gene: 6. The CDR3 spans 15 residues. The CDR3 region has the DNA TGTGCCAGTAGTCTCTGGACTAGCGGGAGTCGGGAGCTGTTTTTT. This sequence encodes CASSLWTSGSRELFF.

This clone was seen a handful of times. V is TRBV7-2 and J is TRBJ2-5, with 10 bases aligning to TRBD2. Losses at the gene ends were 5 bases for V and 6 bases for J; bases not matched to a gene: 12. Looked up from germline, CDR1 is SGHTA and CDR2 is FQGNSA. The CDR3 is 16 amino acids. The CDR3 region is CASSPRAGGPIQTQYF. The CDR3 DNA sequence: TGTGCCAGCAGCCCCCGAGCGGGAGGGCCTATCCAGACCCAGTACTTC.

The chain is built from TRBV15 and TRBJ2-3; tentatively, D is TRBD2 (6 bases). Germline V lookup: CDR1 LNHNV, CDR2 YYDKDF (reference sequence). This CDR3 spans 15 amino acids. Trimming took 1 base from V and 1 from J, leaving 9 bases between them. As DNA, the CDR3 is TGTGCCACCAGCAGAGTAGCGGACCGCACAGATACGCAGTATTTT. As protein: CATSRVADRTDTQYF.

This clone was seen more than once but under ten times. The V and J genes are TRBV28 and TRBJ2-7; D perhaps matches TRBD1 (6 bases). V was cut by 1 base and J by 4 bases, with 14 bases left in between. From germline, CDR1 is MDHEN and CDR2 SYDVKM. The CDR3 sequence is 15 residues long. In DNA, the CDR3 is TGTGCCAGCAGTTTATTAGGGGGATACCCGTACGAGCAGTACTTC. Protein: CASSLLGGYPYEQYF. Together with reference TRBV28 and TRBJ2-7, the CDR3 gives the full variable domain: DVKVTQSSRYLVKRTGEKVFLECVQDMDHENMFWYRQDPGLGLRLIYFSYDVKMKEKGDIPEGYSVSREKKERFSLILESASTNQTSMYLCASSLLGGYPYEQYFGPGTRLTVT.

The chain has TRBV28 and TRBJ1-2, with 9 positions matching TRBD1. V lost 2 bases to trimming and J lost 7 bases; unmatched junction nucleotides: 5. CDR3 length: 14 amino acids. The V gene's germline CDR1 is MDHEN and CDR2 SYDVKM. The CDR3 here is CASSLIQGARGYTF. Here the CDR3 DNA reads TGTGCCAGCAGTTTAATACAGGGGGCGCGTGGCTACACCTTC.

The table lists this clone with a few counts. This sequence joins TRBV7-9 and TRBJ2-7, with TRBD2 as a possible D gene (6 bases). V lost 1 base and J 5 bases, leaving 15 bases between the germline ends. The CDR3 totals 15 residues. Germline V gene lookup returns CDR1 SEHNR and CDR2 FQNEAQ (reference sequence). The CDR3 bases are TGTGCCAGCAGCTTAGGGATAGGAGGGGACGACGAGCAGTACTTC. This encodes CASSLGIGGDDEQYF.

The gene calls are TRBV27 and TRBJ2-3; tentatively, D is TRBD2 (5 bases). The CDR3 extends over 15 amino acids. V gave up 6 bases and J gave up 8 bases, with 21 bases separating them. Germline V gene data show CDR1 as MNHEY and CDR2 as SMNVEV (reference sequence). This chain's CDR3 is CASSELVTGLGTQYF. DNA for the CDR3: TGTGCCAGCAGCGAACTAGTTACTGGATTAGGTACGCAGTATTTT.

The chain combines TRBV7-2 with TRBJ2-1; 10 nucleotides agree with TRBD1. Germline V gene data show CDR1 as SGHTA and CDR2 as FQGNSA. The length of the CDR3 is 15 residues. With V trimmed by 5 bases and J by 10 bases, 11 bases remained unmatched. CDR3 in DNA: TGTGCCAGCAGCCCTCGACAGGGGGCGCGTGGGGAGCAGTTCTTC. Amino acid sequence: CASSPRQGARGEQFF.

This clone was seen only a few times. Here the CDR3 reads CASSEGQGGLYYGYTF. CDR3 bases: TGTGCCAGCAGTGAGGGGCAGGGGGGCTTATACTATGGCTACACCTTC. V gene TRBV2 combines with J gene TRBJ1-2; 7 bases agree with TRBD1. The CDR3 has 16 residues. Trimming removed 3 bases from V and 3 bases from J; junction bases left unmatched: 10. The germline gives CDR1 SNHLY, CDR2 FYNNEI.

This clone showed up just a few times. The chain couples TRBV7-3 to TRBJ2-1; 9 bases align to TRBD1. Trimming at V came to 2 bases and at J to 5 bases, leaving 4 bases not matched to a gene. Germline V gene sequence: CDR1 SGHTA, CDR2 FQGTGA. This CDR3 comprises 15 residues. The chain's CDR3 is CASSLGDRDHNEQFF. DNA of the CDR3: TGTGCCAGCAGCTTAGGGGACAGGGACCACAATGAGCAGTTCTTC.

This clone has just a few counts. This chain connects TRBV6-1 to TRBJ2-5; unclear D gene. The germline CDR1 and CDR2 sequences are MNHNS and SASEGT. With 6 bases removed from V and 0 bases from J, the gap between germline ends came to 5 bases. The CDR3 has 12 amino acids. The DNA for the CDR3 is TGTGCCAGCAGCCGGTACCAAGAGACCCAGTACTTC. Encoded protein: CASSRYQETQYF.

This chain connects TRBV5-1 to TRBJ2-2; D is perhaps TRBD2 (5 bases). The V end lost 6 bases, the J end lost 5 bases, and 14 bases lay between the germline ends. The germline V gene encodes CDR1 SGHRS and CDR2 YFSETQ. This CDR3 spans 14 amino acids. CDR3 DNA sequence: TGCGCCAGCACCGACGGGGTAGCGACCGGGGAGCTGTTTTTT. It specifies CASTDGVATGELFF.

This clone was detected only a few times. The CDR3 sequence: CASRPPGGLSYEQYF. The CDR3 DNA is TGTGCCAGCAGGCCTCCGGGGGGGCTCTCCTACGAGCAGTACTTC. The chain is built from TRBV7-9 and TRBJ2-7; 8 positions agree with TRBD2. Looked up from germline, CDR1 is SEHNR and CDR2 is FQNEAQ (reference sequence). The CDR3 totals 15 residues. Trimming cost V 6 bases and J 0 bases; bases outside gene matches: 7.

This clone was counted only a few times. The gene calls are TRBV5-6 and TRBJ1-5; perhaps TRBD1 as D (5 bases). Trimming took 2 bases from V and 0 from J, leaving 9 bases between them. The germline V gene encodes CDR1 SGHDT and CDR2 YYEEEE. This CDR3 is 15 amino acids long. The CDR3 coding sequence is TGTGCCAGCAGCTTCCCGACAGATAGCAATCAGCCCCAGCATTTT. Translation gives CASSFPTDSNQPQHF. The full variable domain, its missing parts supplied by reference TRBV5-6 and TRBJ1-5, is DAGVTQSPTHLIKTRGQQVTLRCSPKSGHDTVSWYQQALGQGPQFIFQYYEEEERQRGNFPDRFSGHQFPNYSSELNVNALLLGDSALYLCASSFPTDSNQPQHFGDGTRLSIL.

This clone occurred a few times. The chain couples TRBV28 to TRBJ2-2; D not resolved. CDR1 is MDHEN, CDR2 SYDVKM, per germline. This CDR3 spans 12 amino acids. The V end was cut by 5 bases, the J end by 13 bases, with 14 bases between. The CDR3 is CASSPPRLVLFF. CDR3 DNA sequence: TGTGCCAGCAGTCCCCCCAGGCTGGTGCTGTTTTTT.

The V and J genes are TRBV7-2 and TRBJ2-1, with D perhaps TRBD2 (6 bases). CDR1 and CDR2 from the germline V gene are SGHTA and FQGNSA. V was clipped by 6 bases and J by 10 bases, with 13 bases between them. This CDR3 is 12 amino acids long. DNA for the CDR3: TGTGCCAGCAGACCAAGGAGCGGGGAGCAGTTCTTC. Protein: CASRPRSGEQFF.

This chain connects TRBV5-1 to TRBJ2-1, with 13 bases fitting TRBD2. The CDR3 is 17 residues long. Trimming cost V 4 bases and J 4 bases; bases outside gene matches: 8. Germline CDR1 reads SGHRS; CDR2 reads YFSETQ. For the CDR3, the DNA is TGCGCCAGCAGCCCAGGACTAGCGGGAGCCGGATACAATGAGCAGTTCTTC. Translated, it gives CASSPGLAGAGYNEQFF.

This clone was observed a few times. The V and J genes are TRBV7-9 and TRBJ1-1; D call uncertain. The CDR3 extends over 16 amino acids. Germline V gives CDR1 SEHNR, CDR2 FQNEAQ (reference sequence). Trimming left V 5 bases short and J 7 bases short, with 23 bases between. Written as DNA, the CDR3 is TGTGCCAGCAGCCCCCTCCCGACCACGCCGGAGCATGAAGCTTTCTTT. Its protein is CASSPLPTTPEHEAFF.

V gene TRBV4-3 combines with J gene TRBJ2-5, with 10 bases identical to TRBD2. Per the germline V gene, CDR1 is LGHNA and CDR2 is YSLEER. This CDR3 is built from 15 residues. V was clipped by 0 bases and J by 3 bases; unmatched bases: 1. CDR3 DNA: TGCGCCAGCAGCCAAGACCTAGCGGGAGAAGAGACCCAGTACTTC. Translation: CASSQDLAGEETQYF.

V usage is TRBV5-1 and J usage is TRBJ2-1; D is possibly TRBD1 (5 bases). The germline V and J ends were trimmed by 3 bases and 5 bases, with 12 bases remaining between them. This CDR3 comprises 14 residues. The germline CDR1 and CDR2 sequences are SGHRS and YFSETQ. CDR3 sequence (DNA): TGCGCCAGCAGCTCACAAGGGGCGCACAATGAGCAGTTCTTC. Translating it yields CASSSQGAHNEQFF.

There are a few counts of this clone. The rearrangement joins TRBV11-3 to TRBJ2-2; a possible D gene is TRBD2 (5 bases). The germline CDR1 and CDR2 sequences are SGHNT and YENEEA. The V and J ends lost 1 base and 1 base respectively, with 7 bases between them. The CDR3 sequence is 15 residues long. The DNA of the CDR3 is TGTGCCAGCAGCTTAGCGGCGGGGAACACCGGGGAGCTGTTTTTT. Its translation: CASSLAAGNTGELFF. The whole variable domain, filled in from reference TRBV11-3 and TRBJ2-2, reads EAGVVQSPRYKIIEKKQPVAFWCNPISGHNTLYWYLQNLGQGPELLIRYENEEAVDDSQLPKDRFSAERLKGVDSTLKIQPAELGDSAVYLCASSLAAGNTGELFFGEGSRLTVL.

This clone was counted only a few times. The gene calls are TRBV5-4 and TRBJ2-1; 7 bases match TRBD2. J lost 2 bases, V lost 4 bases, and 9 bases had no gene match. The germline gives CDR1 SGHNT, CDR2 YYREEE (reference sequence). This CDR3 has 16 amino acids. CDR3 in amino acids: CASSPGGRAPYNEQFF. CDR3 bases: TGTGCCAGCAGCCCGGGTGGGAGGGCCCCCTACAATGAGCAGTTCTTC. The entire variable domain, with the rest obtained from reference TRBV5-4 and TRBJ2-1, is as follows: ETGVTQSPTHLIKTRGQQVTLRCSSQSGHNTVSWYQQALGQGPQFIFQYYREEENGRGNFPPRFSGLQFPNYSSELNVNALELDDSALYLCASSPGGRAPYNEQFFGPGTRLTVL.

This clone was found a few times. V usage is TRBV19 and J usage is TRBJ2-2; D unclear. The CDR3 spans 14 residues. Trimming removed 4 bases from V and 4 bases from J, with 10 bases in between. Germline-derived CDR1 and CDR2 are LNHDA and SQIVND (reference sequence). The CDR3 protein is CASSRGWSTGELFF. Written as DNA, the CDR3 is TGTGCCAGTAGTAGAGGTTGGAGCACCGGGGAGCTGTTTTTT.

This clone was detected only a few times. V and J are TRBV27 and TRBJ1-2, with D maybe TRBD1 (6 bases). The V end was cut by 4 bases, the J end by 5 bases, with 14 bases between. The CDR3 has 14 amino acids. Germline V lookup: CDR1 MNHEY, CDR2 SMNVEV (reference sequence). CDR3 sequence: CASSYGQSSYGYTF. The CDR3 DNA reads TGTGCCAGCAGTTATGGACAGTCGTCTTATGGCTACACCTTC.

The chain uses TRBV7-2 and TRBJ1-1; D is unresolved. Looked up from germline, CDR1 is SGHTA and CDR2 is FQGNSA. Deletions cut 1 base from V and 2 bases from J, with 5 bases between. The CDR3 is 13 residues long. DNA for the CDR3: TGTGCCAGCAGCTTAGACCTAAACACTGAAGCTTTCTTT. Protein: CASSLDLNTEAFF. Full variable domain (outside the CDR3, taken from reference TRBV7-2 and TRBJ1-1): GAGVSQSPSNKVTEKGKDVELRCDPISGHTALYWYRQSLGQGLEFLIYFQGNSAPDKSGLPSDRFSAERTGGSVSTLTIQRTQQEDSAVYLCASSLDLNTEAFFGQGTRLTVV.

The V gene is TRBV7-9, the J gene TRBJ2-1; tentatively, D is TRBD2 (5 bases). V was clipped by 4 bases and J by 3 bases, with 16 bases between them. The CDR3 loop spans 16 amino acids. Germline lookup yields CDR1 SEHNR and CDR2 FQNEAQ (reference sequence). The CDR3 region is CASSSDLVRGYNEQFF. CDR3 bases: TGTGCCAGCAGCTCCGACCTGGTACGGGGCTACAATGAGCAGTTCTTC.